Sequencing of this T cell receptor beta chain was carried out in a study of T and B cells in COVID-19 patients. For the study at large: Median age was approximately 35 years in the recovered cohort and around 67 years in the active-infection cohort.

A remark on this clonotype: As yet, its antigen is unknown.

CDR1 and CDR2 (germline): WNHNN, SYGVQD (reference sequence). CDR3 length equals 15 residues. V was clipped by 4 bases and J by 5 bases; unmatched bases: 4. Blood genomic DNA input for TRB amplification was about 240-550 ng. General observations from the study: No sequencing was yet done of CD4+, regulatory or CD8+ subsets, or of SARS-CoV-2-responsive or tetramer+ sorted cells.

BIOMED2 TRB-A/B primer pools were used in multiplex TRB PCR. Via MiXCR, TCRdb re-called the multiplex PCR reads, giving one row per CDR3 protein. The data show roughly 15,000 distinct CDR3 sequences, 25% to 30% seen once. The sample taken for sequencing was blood. The chain joins TRBV10-1 to TRBJ2-3, with TRBD2 matching over 12 bases. The receptor comes from a human donor who had recovered from COVID-19. The CDR3 reads CASSASGGAGDTQYF. The CDR3 nucleotides are TGCGCCAGCAGTGCTAGCGGGGGGGCAGGAGATACGCAGTATTTT.